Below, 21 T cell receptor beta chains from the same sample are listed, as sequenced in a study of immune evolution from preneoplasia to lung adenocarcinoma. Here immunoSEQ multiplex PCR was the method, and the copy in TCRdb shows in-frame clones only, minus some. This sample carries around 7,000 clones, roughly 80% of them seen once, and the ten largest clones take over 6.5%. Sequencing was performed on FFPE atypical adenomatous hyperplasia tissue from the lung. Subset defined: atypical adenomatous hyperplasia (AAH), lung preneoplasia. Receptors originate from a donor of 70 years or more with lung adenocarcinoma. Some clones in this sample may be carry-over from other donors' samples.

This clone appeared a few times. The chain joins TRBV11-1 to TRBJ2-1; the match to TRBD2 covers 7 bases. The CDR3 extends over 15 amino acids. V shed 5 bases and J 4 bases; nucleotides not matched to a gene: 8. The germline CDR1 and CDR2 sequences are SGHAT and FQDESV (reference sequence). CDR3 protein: CASSPDKRGYNEQFF. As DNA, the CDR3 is TGTGCCAGCAGCCCTGACAAGCGGGGTTACAATGAGCAGTTCTTC. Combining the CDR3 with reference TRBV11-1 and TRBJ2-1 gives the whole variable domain EAEVAQSPRYKITEKSQAVAFWCDPISGHATLYWYRQILGQGPELLVQFQDESVVDDSQLPKDRFSAERLKGVDSTLKIQPAELGDSAMYLCASSPDKRGYNEQFFGPGTRLTVL.

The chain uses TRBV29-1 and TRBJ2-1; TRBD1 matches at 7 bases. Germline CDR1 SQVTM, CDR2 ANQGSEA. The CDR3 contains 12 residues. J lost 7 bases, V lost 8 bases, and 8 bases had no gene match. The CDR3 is CSLSDRRNEQFF. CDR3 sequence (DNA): TGCAGCCTCTCGGACAGGAGGAATGAGCAGTTCTTC.

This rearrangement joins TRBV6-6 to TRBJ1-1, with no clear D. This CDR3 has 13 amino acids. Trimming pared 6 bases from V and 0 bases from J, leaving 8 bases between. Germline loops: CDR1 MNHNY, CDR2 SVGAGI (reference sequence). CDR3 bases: TGTGCCAGCAGCCCAGGCATGAACACTGAAGCTTTCTTT. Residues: CASSPGMNTEAFF.

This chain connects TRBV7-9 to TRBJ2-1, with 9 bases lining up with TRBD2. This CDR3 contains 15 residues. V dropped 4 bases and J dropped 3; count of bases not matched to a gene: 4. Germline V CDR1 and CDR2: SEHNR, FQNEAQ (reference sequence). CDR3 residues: CASSSAGGLYNEQFF. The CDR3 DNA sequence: TGTGCCAGCAGCTCAGCGGGAGGCCTCTACAATGAGCAGTTCTTC.

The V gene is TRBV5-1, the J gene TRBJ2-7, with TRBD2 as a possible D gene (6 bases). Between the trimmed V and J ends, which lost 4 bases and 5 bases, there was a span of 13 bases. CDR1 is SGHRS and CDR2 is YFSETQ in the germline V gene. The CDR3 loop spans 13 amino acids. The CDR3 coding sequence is TGCGCCAGCAGCCGTCGAGGAGGGGACGAGCAGTACTTC. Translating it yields CASSRRGGDEQYF.

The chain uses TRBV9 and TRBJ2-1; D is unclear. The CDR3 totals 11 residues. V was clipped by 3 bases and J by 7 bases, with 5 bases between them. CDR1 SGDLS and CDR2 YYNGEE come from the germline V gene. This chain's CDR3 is CASSEENEQFF. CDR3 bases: TGTGCCAGCAGCGAGGAGAATGAGCAGTTCTTC.

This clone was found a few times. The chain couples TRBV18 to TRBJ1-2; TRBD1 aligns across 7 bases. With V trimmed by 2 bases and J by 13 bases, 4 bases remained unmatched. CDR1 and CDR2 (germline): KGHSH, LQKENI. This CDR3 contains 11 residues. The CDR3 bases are TGTGCCAGCTCACCAGAACAGGGGCTCACCTTC. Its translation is CASSPEQGLTF.

The CDR3 sequence: CSVEPNTEAFF. CDR3 DNA: TGCAGCGTTGAGCCGAACACTGAAGCTTTCTTT. V is TRBV29-1 and J is TRBJ1-1, with unresolved D. CDR1 and CDR2 (germline): SQVTM, ANQGSEA. The V gene lost 3 bases and the J gene lost 1 base, with 3 bases spanning the gap. The CDR3 has 11 residues.

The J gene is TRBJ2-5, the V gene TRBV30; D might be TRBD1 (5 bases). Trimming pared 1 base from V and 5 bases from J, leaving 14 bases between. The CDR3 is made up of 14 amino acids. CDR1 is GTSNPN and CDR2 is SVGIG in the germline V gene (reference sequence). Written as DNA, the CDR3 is TGTGCCTGGAGTGACTTTACAGGAATGGAGACCCAGTACTTC. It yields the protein CAWSDFTGMETQYF.

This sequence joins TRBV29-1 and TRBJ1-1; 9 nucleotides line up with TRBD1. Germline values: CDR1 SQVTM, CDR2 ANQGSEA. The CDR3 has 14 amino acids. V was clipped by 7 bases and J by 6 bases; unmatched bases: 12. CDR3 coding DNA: TGCAGCGCCGGGGACAGGGAGTGGTCCCCTGAAGCTTTCTTT. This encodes CSAGDREWSPEAFF. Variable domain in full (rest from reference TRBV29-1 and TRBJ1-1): SAVISQKPSRDICQRGTSLTIQCQVDSQVTMMFWYRQQPGQSLTLIATANQGSEATYESGFVIDKFPISRPNLTFSTLTVSNMSPEDSSIYLCSAGDREWSPEAFFGQGTRLTVV.

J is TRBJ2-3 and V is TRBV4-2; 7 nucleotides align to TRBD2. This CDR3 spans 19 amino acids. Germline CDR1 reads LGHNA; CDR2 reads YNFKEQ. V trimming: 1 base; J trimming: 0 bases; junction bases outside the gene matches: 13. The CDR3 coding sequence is TGTGCCAGCAGCCAAGGAGAGGCTAGCGGCAGACTTAGCACAGATACGCAGTATTTT. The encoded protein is CASSQGEASGRLSTDTQYF.

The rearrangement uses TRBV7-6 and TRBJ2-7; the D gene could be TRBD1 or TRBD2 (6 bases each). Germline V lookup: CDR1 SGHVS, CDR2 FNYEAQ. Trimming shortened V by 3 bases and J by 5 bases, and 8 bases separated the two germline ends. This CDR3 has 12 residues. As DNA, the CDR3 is TGTGCCAGCAGCTTGGGGGGCCACGAGCAGTACTTC. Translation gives CASSLGGHEQYF.

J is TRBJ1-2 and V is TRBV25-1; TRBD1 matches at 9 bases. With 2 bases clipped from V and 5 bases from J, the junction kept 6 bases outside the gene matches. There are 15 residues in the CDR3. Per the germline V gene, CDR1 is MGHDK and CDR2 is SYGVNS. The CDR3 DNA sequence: TGTGCCAGCAGTGAAGGGACAGGGTTCCCTTATGGCTACACCTTC. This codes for CASSEGTGFPYGYTF.

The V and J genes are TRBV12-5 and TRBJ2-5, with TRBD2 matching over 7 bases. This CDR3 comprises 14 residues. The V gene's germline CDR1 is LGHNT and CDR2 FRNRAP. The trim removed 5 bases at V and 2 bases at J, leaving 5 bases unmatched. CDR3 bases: TGTGCTAGTGGTCTTACACTAGCGCAAGAGACCCAGTACTTC. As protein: CASGLTLAQETQYF.

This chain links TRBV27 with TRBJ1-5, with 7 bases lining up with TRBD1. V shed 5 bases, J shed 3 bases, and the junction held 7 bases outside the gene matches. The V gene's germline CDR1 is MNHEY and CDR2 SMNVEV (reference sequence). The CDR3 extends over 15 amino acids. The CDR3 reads CASSVRGLNNQPQHF. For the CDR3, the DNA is TGTGCCAGCAGTGTGAGGGGGCTCAACAATCAGCCCCAGCATTTT.

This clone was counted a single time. The CDR3, as DNA: TGCGCCAGCAGCCAAGACGTGGGAGGATCACAAGAGACCCAGTACTTC. Protein sequence: CASSQDVGGSQETQYF. The genes are TRBV4-1 and TRBJ2-5, with a tentative D call TRBD2 (6 bases). Germline CDR1 MGHRA, CDR2 YSYEKL. The CDR3 contains 16 residues. Between the trimmed V and J ends, which lost 0 bases and 2 bases, there was a span of 13 bases.

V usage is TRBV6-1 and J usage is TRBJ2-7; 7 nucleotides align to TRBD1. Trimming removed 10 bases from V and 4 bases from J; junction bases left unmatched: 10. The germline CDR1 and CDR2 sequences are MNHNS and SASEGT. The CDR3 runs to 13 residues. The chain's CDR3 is CATTGPFSYEQYF. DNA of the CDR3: TGTGCCACGACAGGGCCATTCTCGTACGAGCAGTACTTC.

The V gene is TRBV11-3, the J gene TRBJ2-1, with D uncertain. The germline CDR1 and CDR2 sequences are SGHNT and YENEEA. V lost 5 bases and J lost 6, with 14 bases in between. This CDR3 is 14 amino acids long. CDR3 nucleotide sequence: TGTGCCAGCAGCCCCCGTTGGGTCGGCAATGAGCAGTTCTTC. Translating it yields CASSPRWVGNEQFF.

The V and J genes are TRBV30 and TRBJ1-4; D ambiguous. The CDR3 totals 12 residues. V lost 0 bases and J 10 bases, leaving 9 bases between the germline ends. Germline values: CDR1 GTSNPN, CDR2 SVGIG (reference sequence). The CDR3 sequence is CAWSVVAAKLFF. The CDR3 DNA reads TGTGCCTGGAGTGTTGTGGCGGCAAAACTGTTTTTT.

The CDR3 coding sequence is TGCGCCAGCAGCAACGGGGAAAACAGGGGGACCCAGTACTTC. Its protein is CASSNGENRGTQYF. The chain is built from TRBV4-1 and TRBJ2-5, with 7 bases lining up with TRBD1. V was clipped by 5 bases and J by 7 bases; unmatched bases: 10. CDR1 MGHRA and CDR2 YSYEKL come from the germline V gene. The CDR3 is made up of 14 amino acids.

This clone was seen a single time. The CDR3 region has the DNA TGTGCCAGCAGCCCCCAGGGGGCGGCGGAGACCCAGTACTTC. Translating gives CASSPQGAAETQYF. The chain links TRBV7-8 to TRBJ2-5; 8 nucleotides match TRBD1. The CDR3 runs 14 residues. J gave up 5 bases and V 5 bases, and 7 bases lay outside the gene matches. Germline-derived CDR1 and CDR2 are SGHVS and FQNEAQ.